This T cell receptor (beta chain) was captured in a study of blood T cell repertoires in COVID-19. Study context: The study drew acute and convalescent COVID-19 samples from the United States, Italy and Spain. Sources were T cells, B-cell-depleted T cells, or PBMCs; the material itself was cDNA or gDNA.

This clone appeared a single time. Profiling relied on immunoSEQ multiplex PCR, and the TCRdb table lists in-frame clones only, not all of them. Here the sample spans about 50,000 clones, approximately 87% being singletons. The V and J ends lost 2 bases and 0 bases respectively, with 18 bases between them. Germline V CDR1 and CDR2: SGHTS, YDEGEE. The CDR3 runs 18 residues. Source material: peripheral blood. The rearrangement links TRBV5-8 to TRBJ1-5; D is uncertain. The clonotype was recovered from a woman aged 55-69 years with acute or convalescent COVID-19. In DNA, the CDR3 is TGTGCCAGCAGCTTTGAGCTGCAGCCGACATATAGCAATCAGCCCCAGCATTTT. It translates to CASSFELQPTYSNQPQHF.